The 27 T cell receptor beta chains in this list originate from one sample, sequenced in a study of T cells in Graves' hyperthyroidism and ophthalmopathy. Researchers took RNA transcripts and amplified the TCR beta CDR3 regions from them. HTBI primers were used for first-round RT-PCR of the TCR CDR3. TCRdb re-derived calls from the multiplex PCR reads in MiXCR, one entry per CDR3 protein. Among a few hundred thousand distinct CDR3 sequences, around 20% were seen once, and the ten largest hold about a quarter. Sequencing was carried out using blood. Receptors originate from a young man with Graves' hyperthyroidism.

The CDR3 loop is CASSLSQGGYEQYF. CDR3 in DNA: TGTGCCAGCAGTTTGAGCCAGGGGGGGTACGAGCAGTACTTC. The chain recombines TRBV28 with TRBJ2-7; D possibly uses TRBD1 or TRBD2 (7 bases each). Trimming removed 3 bases at V and 4 bases at J, with 13 bases between. CDR1 and CDR2 (germline): MDHEN, SYDVKM. CDR3 length equals 14 residues. Complete variable domain (other parts from reference TRBV28 and TRBJ2-7): DVKVTQSSRYLVKRTGEKVFLECVQDMDHENMFWYRQDPGLGLRLIYFSYDVKMKEKGDIPEGYSVSREKKERFSLILESASTNQTSMYLCASSLSQGGYEQYFGPGTRLTVT.

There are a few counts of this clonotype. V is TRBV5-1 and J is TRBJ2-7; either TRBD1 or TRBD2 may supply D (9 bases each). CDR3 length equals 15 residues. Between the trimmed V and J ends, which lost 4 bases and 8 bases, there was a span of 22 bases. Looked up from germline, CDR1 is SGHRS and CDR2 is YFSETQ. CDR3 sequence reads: CASSGPPSGTGKQYF. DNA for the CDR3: TGCGCCAGCAGCGGACCACCTAGCGGGACAGGGAAGCAGTACTTC.

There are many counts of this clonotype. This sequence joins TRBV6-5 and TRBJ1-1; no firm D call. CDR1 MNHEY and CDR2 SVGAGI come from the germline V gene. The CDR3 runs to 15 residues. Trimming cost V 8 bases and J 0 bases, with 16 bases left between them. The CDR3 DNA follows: TGTGCCAGCCTCGGGGTACGGGAGATGAACACTGAAGCTTTCTTT. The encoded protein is CASLGVREMNTEAFF.

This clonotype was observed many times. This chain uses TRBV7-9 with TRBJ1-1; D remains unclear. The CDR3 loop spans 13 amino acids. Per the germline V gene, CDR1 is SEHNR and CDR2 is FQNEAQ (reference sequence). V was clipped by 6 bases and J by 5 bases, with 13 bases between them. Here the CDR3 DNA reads TGTGCCAGCAGTACCCAGGAGAGGACTGAAGCTTTCTTT. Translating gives CASSTQERTEAFF.

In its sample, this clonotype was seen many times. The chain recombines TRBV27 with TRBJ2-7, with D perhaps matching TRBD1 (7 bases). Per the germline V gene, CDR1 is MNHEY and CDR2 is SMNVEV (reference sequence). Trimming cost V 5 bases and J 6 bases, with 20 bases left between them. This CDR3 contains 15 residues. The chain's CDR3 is CASSTWDSPGGEQYF. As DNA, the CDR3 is TGTGCCAGCAGTACCTGGGACAGCCCCGGGGGCGAGCAGTACTTC.

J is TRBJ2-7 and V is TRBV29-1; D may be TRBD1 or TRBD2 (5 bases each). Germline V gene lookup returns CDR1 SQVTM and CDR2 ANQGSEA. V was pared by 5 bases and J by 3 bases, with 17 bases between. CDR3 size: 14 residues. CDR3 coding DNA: TGCAGCGTTCGAAGTGCAGGGAGAAGCTACGAGCAGTACTTC. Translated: CSVRSAGRSYEQYF.

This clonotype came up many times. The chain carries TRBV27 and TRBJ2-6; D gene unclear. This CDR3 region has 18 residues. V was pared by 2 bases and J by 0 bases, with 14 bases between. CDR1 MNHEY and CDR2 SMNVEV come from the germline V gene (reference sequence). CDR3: CASSLIPTRFSGANVLTF. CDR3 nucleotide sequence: TGTGCCAGCAGTTTAATACCTACGCGATTCTCTGGGGCCAACGTCCTGACTTTC. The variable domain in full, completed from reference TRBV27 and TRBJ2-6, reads EAQVTQNPRYLITVTGKKLTVTCSQNMNHEYMSWYRQDPGLGLRQIYYSMNVEVTDKGDVPEGYKVSRKEKRNFPLILESPSPNQTSLYFCASSLIPTRFSGANVLTFGAGSRLTVL.

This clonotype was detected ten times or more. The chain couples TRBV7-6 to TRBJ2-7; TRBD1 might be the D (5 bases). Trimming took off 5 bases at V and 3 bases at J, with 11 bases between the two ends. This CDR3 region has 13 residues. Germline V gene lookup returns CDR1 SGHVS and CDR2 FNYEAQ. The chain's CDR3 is CASSRTPLYEQYF. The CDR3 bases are TGTGCCAGCAGCCGGACACCGCTCTACGAGCAGTACTTC.

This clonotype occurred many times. The CDR3 region has the DNA TGTGCCAGCCACAACAGGGGGGGGTTCTACGAGCAGTACTTC. This gives the protein CASHNRGGFYEQYF. This chain links TRBV6-5 with TRBJ2-7; D is perhaps TRBD1 (8 bases). V lost 8 bases, J lost 3 bases, and 17 bases lay in between. Germline V gene data show CDR1 as MNHEY and CDR2 as SVGAGI. This CDR3 has 14 amino acids.

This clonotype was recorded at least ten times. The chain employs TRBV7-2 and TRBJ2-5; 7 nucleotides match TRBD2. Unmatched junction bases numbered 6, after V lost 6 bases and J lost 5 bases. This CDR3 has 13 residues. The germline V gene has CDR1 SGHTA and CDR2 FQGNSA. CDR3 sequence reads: CASSGGGRETQYF. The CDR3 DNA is TGTGCCAGCAGTGGCGGGGGTCGGGAGACCCAGTACTTC.

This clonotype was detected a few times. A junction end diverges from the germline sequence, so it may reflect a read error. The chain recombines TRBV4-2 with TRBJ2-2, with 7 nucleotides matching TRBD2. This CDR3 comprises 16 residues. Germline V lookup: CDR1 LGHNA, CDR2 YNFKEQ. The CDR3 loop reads CASSQGLASNTGEPFF. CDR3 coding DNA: TGTGCCAGCAGCCAAGGACTAGCCTCGAACACCGGGGAGCCGTTTTTT.

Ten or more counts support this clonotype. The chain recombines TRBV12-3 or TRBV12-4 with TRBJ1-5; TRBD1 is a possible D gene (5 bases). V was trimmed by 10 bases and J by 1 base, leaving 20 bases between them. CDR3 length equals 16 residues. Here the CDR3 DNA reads TGTGCCACCAACTTTGGGGGACGTGAAAGCAATCAGCCCCAGCATTTT. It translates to CATNFGGRESNQPQHF.

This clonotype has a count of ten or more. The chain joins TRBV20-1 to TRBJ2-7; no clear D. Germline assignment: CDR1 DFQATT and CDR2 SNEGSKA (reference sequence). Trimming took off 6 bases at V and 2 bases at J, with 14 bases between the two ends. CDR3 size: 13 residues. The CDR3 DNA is TGCAGTGCCGACCGCGAGGCCCCCTACGAGCAGTACTTC. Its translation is CSADREAPYEQYF.

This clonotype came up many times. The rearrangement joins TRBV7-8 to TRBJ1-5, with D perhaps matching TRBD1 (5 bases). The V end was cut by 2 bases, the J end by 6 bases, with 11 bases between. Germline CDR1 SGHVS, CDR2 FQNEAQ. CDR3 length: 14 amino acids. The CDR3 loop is CASSLRSRVQPQHF. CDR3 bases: TGTGCCAGCAGCTTAAGGTCCAGGGTTCAGCCCCAGCATTTT.

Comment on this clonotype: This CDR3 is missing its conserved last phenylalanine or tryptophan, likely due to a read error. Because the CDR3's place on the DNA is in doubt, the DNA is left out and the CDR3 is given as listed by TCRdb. The CDR3 sequence is CSARVVSQQGGAYGYAV. The chain recombines TRBV20-1 with TRBJ1-2; the D call TRBD1 from the table was never checked on the DNA. The CDR3 length is 17 residues, termini included. Germline V gives CDR1 DFQATT, CDR2 SNEGSKA (reference sequence).

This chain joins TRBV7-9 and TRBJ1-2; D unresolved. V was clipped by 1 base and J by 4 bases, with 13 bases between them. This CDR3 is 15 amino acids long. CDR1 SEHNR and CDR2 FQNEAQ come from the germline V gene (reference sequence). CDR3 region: CASSLEPAGFYGYTF. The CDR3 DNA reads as TGTGCCAGCAGCTTAGAGCCCGCAGGCTTCTATGGCTACACCTTC. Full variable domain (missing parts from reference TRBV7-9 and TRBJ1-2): DTGVSQNPRHKITKRGQNVTFRCDPISEHNRLYWYRQTLGQGPEFLTYFQNEAQLEKSRLLSDRFSAERPKGSFSTLEIQRTEQGDSAMYLCASSLEPAGFYGYTFGSGTRLTVV.

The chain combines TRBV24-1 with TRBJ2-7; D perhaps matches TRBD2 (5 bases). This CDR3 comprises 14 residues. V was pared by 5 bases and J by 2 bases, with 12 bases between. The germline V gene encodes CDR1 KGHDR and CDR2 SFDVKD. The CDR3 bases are TGTGCCACCAGTGGGTCCAACGGGGCCTACGAGCAGTACTTC. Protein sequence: CATSGSNGAYEQYF.

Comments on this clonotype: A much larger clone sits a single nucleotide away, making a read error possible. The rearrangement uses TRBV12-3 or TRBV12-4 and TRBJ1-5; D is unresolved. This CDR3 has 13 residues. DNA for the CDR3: TGTGCCAGCAGTTTCAGCCTAAATCGGCCCCAGCATTTT. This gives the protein CASSFSLNRPQHF.

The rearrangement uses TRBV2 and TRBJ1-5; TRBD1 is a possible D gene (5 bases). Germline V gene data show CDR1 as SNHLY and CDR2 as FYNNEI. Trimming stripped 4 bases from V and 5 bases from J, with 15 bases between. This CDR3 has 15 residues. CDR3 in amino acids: CASSAPPGWDQPQHF. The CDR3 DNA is TGTGCCAGCAGTGCCCCCCCAGGGTGGGATCAGCCCCAGCATTTT.

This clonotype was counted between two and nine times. CDR3 region: CAKRTGRGMNTEAFF. The CDR3 DNA reads as TGTGCCAAAAGGACAGGGAGGGGAATGAACACTGAAGCTTTCTTT. V and J are TRBV30 and TRBJ1-1; 8 bases are a match to TRBD1. The V segment lost 8 bases and the J segment 0 bases; nucleotides outside the gene matches: 11. The CDR3 totals 15 residues. The germline V gene encodes CDR1 GTSNPN and CDR2 SVGIG (reference sequence). Full variable domain (rest looked up from reference TRBV30 and TRBJ1-1): SQTIHQWPATLVQPVGSPLSLECTVEGTSNPNLYWYRQAAGRGLQLLFYSVGIGQISSEVPQNLSASRPQDRQFILSSKKLLLSDSGFYLCAKRTGRGMNTEAFFGQGTRLTVV.

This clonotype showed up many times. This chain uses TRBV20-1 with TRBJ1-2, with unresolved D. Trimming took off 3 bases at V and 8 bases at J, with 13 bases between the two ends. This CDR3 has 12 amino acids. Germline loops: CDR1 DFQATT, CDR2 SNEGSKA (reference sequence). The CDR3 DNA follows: TGCAGTGCTAGCAAGACCCTTGGCGGCTACACCTTC. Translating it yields CSASKTLGGYTF.

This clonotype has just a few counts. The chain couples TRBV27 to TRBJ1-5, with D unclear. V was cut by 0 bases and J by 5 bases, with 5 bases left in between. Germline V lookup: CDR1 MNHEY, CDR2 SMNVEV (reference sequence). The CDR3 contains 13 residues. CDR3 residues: CASSLSAHQPQHF. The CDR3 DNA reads TGTGCCAGCAGTTTATCCGCCCATCAGCCCCAGCATTTT.

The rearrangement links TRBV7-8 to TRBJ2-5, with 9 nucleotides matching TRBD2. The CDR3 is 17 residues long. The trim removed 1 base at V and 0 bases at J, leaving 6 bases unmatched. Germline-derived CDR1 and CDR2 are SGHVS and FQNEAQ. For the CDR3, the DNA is TGTGCCAGCAGCTTAGAGGGTAGCGGGGGAGACCAAGAGACCCAGTACTTC. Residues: CASSLEGSGGDQETQYF.

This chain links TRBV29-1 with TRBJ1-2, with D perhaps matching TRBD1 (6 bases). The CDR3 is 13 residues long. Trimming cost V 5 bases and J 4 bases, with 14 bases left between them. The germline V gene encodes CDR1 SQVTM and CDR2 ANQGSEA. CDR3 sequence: CSVTKTGLYGYTF. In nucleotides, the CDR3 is TGCAGCGTTACTAAGACAGGTCTCTATGGCTACACCTTC. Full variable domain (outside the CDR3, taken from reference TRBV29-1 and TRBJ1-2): SAVISQKPSRDICQRGTSLTIQCQVDSQVTMMFWYRQQPGQSLTLIATANQGSEATYESGFVIDKFPISRPNLTFSTLTVSNMSPEDSSIYLCSVTKTGLYGYTFGSGTRLTVV.

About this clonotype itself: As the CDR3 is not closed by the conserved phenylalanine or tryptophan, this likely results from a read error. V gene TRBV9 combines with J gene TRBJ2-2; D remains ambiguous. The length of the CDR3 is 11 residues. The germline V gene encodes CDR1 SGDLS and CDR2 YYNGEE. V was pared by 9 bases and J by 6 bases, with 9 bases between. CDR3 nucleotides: TGTGCCATTCAGGTGGCCGGGGAGCTGTTTGTT. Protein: CAIQVAGELFV.

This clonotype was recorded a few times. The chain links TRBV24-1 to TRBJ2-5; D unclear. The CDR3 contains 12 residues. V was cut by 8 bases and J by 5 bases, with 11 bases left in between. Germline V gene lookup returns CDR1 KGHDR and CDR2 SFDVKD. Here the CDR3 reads CATIDFDETQYF. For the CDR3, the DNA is TGTGCCACCATCGATTTCGATGAGACCCAGTACTTC.

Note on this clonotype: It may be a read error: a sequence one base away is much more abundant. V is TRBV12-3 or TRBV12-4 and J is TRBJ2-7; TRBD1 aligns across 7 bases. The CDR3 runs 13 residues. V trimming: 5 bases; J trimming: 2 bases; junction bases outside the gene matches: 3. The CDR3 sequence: CASSGTVTYEQYF. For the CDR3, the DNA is TGTGCCAGCAGTGGGACAGTGACCTACGAGCAGTACTTC.